The 10 T cell receptor beta chains in this list originate from one sample, sequenced in a study of control samples from healthy donors and cancer patients. Profiled with immunoSEQ multiplex PCR; TCRdb holds only in-frame clones, not every one. Found here are some 110,000 clones, about four fifths of them singletons; the top ten hold roughly 13%. The source material was blood. The receptors here all came from a woman in her fifties or sixties in good health.

The V call is TRBV19, the J call TRBJ2-3, with 7 positions matching TRBD1. With V trimmed by 5 bases and J by 2 bases, 4 bases remained unmatched. The CDR3 totals 14 residues. CDR1 and CDR2 from the germline V gene are LNHDA and SQIVND (reference sequence). CDR3 sequence (DNA): TGTGCCAGTAGTGTAAGGGGGCCCACAGATACGCAGTATTTT. Translating gives CASSVRGPTDTQYF.

The chain employs TRBV19 and TRBJ1-2; TRBD1 agrees at 10 bases. The CDR3 contains 13 residues. Germline V gene data show CDR1 as LNHDA and CDR2 as SQIVND (reference sequence). V lost 10 bases and J lost 6; bases outside the gene matches: 8. CDR3 in amino acids: CAISRDRGHGYTF. In DNA, the CDR3 is TGTGCCATCTCCCGGGACAGGGGACATGGCTACACCTTC.

This clone was detected once. The CDR3 DNA reads TGTGCCAGCAGGATGGACAGGCTTGGTGAAAAACTGTTTTTT. Translating gives CASRMDRLGEKLFF. The genes are TRBV2 and TRBJ1-4; 7 nucleotides agree with TRBD1. The CDR3 extends over 14 amino acids. V lost 6 bases to trimming and J lost 7 bases; unmatched junction nucleotides: 8. CDR1 is SNHLY and CDR2 is FYNNEI in the germline V gene.

The chain uses TRBV4-1 and TRBJ2-1; D possibly corresponds to TRBD1 (6 bases). Germline V CDR1 and CDR2: MGHRA, YSYEKL. Between the trimmed V and J ends, which lost 4 bases and 4 bases, there was a span of 14 bases. The CDR3 extends over 15 amino acids. The DNA for the CDR3 is TGCGCCAGCAGCCTCGTGGGCAGGGGATACAATGAGCAGTTCTTC. As protein: CASSLVGRGYNEQFF.

The rearrangement joins TRBV7-9 to TRBJ2-1, with 7 bases aligning to TRBD2. V lost 5 bases to trimming and J lost 12 bases; unmatched junction nucleotides: 19. The germline CDR1 and CDR2 sequences are SEHNR and FQNEAQ (reference sequence). This CDR3 comprises 16 residues. The CDR3 sequence is CASSQTTGTIGFVQFF. The CDR3 DNA reads as TGTGCCAGCAGCCAAACAACCGGGACTATAGGTTTCGTGCAGTTCTTC. Filled out from reference TRBV7-9 and TRBJ2-1, the complete variable domain reads DTGVSQNPRHKITKRGQNVTFRCDPISEHNRLYWYRQTLGQGPEFLTYFQNEAQLEKSRLLSDRFSAERPKGSFSTLEIQRTEQGDSAMYLCASSQTTGTIGFVQFFGPGTRLTVL.

This clone came up once. The genes are TRBV12-3 or TRBV12-4 and TRBJ1-2; D gene uncertain. CDR3 length: 12 amino acids. Trimming removed 3 bases at V and 8 bases at J, with 10 bases between. For the CDR3, the DNA is TGTGCCAGCAGTTTGAACACCGGGGGCTACACCTTC. This codes for CASSLNTGGYTF.

The chain combines TRBV20-1 with TRBJ2-1, with D unresolved. V shed 6 bases and J shed 5 bases, with 8 bases lying between them. The CDR3 covers 11 residues. In germline, CDR1 is DFQATT, CDR2 SNEGSKA (reference sequence). This CDR3 reads CSASRDNEQFF. CDR3 DNA: TGCAGTGCGAGCCGGGACAATGAGCAGTTCTTC.

This sequence joins TRBV6-2 or TRBV6-3 and TRBJ1-4, with D unresolved. The CDR3 has 14 residues. V gave up 2 bases and J gave up 4 bases, with 8 bases separating them. The germline gives CDR1 MNHEY, CDR2 SVGEGT. For the CDR3, the DNA is TGTGCCAGCAGTTACGGGCAGTATAATGAAAAACTGTTTTTT. It specifies CASSYGQYNEKLFF.

The sample holds a few counts of this clone. CDR3 sequence: CASSYPPPGSSYEQYF. The CDR3 DNA follows: TGTGCCAGCAGTTACCCCCCCCCAGGGAGCTCCTACGAGCAGTACTTC. The J gene is TRBJ2-7, the V gene TRBV6-5, with D perhaps being TRBD1 or TRBD2 (5 bases each). Germline CDR1 and CDR2: MNHEY and SVGAGI. The CDR3 loop spans 16 amino acids. V was pared by 2 bases and J by 0 bases, with 14 bases between.

Points on this clone: Sequence at one end of the junction differs from germline and may be a read error. V gene TRBV6-5 combines with J gene TRBJ1-2, with 7 bases matching TRBD1. The length of the CDR3 is 14 residues. CDR1 MNHEY and CDR2 SVGAGI come from the germline V gene. CDR3: CASSRQGGNPGHTF. CDR3 nucleotide sequence: TGTGCCAGCAGCAGACAGGGAGGCAACCCTGGCCACACCTTC.